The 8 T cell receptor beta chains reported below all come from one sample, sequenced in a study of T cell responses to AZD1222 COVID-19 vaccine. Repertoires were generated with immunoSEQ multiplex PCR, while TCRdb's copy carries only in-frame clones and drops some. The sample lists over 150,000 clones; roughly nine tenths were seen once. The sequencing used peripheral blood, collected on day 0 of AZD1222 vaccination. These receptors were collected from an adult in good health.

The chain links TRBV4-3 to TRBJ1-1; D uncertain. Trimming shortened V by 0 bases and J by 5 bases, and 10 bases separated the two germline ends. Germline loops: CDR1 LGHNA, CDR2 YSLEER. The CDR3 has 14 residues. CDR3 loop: CASSQDRVRTEAFF. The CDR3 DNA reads TGCGCCAGCAGCCAAGATCGCGTAAGGACTGAAGCTTTCTTT.

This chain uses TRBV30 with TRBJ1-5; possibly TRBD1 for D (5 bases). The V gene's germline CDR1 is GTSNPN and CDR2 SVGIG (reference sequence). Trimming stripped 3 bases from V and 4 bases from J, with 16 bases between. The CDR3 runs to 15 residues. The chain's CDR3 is CAWRPKGSRNQPQHF. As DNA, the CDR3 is TGTGCCTGGAGGCCCAAGGGGTCTCGAAATCAGCCCCAGCATTTT.

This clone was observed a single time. Here the CDR3 reads CASSGLAGGAMYF. CDR3 DNA sequence: TGCGCCAGCAGTGGACTAGCGGGGGGCGCTATGTATTTT. The gene calls are TRBV10-1 and TRBJ2-3; 13 bases map to TRBD2. With V trimmed by 4 bases and J by 14 bases, 6 bases remained unmatched. The CDR3 is 13 amino acids. Germline values: CDR1 WNHNN, CDR2 SYGVQD (reference sequence).

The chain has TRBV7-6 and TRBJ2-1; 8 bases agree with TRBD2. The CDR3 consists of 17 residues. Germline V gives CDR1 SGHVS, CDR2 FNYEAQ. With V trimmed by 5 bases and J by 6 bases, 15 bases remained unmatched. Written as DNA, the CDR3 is TGTGCCAGCAGCCCCTGGTTTGGCGGGGGGTCTTCCAATGAGCAGTTCTTC. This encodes CASSPWFGGGSSNEQFF.

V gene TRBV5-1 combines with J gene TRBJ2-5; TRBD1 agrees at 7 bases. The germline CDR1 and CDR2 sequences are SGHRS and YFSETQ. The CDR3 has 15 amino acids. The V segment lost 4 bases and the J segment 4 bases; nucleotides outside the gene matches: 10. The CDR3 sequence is CASSHGTALGETQYF. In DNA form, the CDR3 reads TGCGCCAGCAGCCACGGGACAGCCCTGGGAGAGACCCAGTACTTC.

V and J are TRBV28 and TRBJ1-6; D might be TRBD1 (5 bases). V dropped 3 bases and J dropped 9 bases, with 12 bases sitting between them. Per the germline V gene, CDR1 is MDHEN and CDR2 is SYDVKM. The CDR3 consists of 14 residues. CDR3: CASSLSRDLSPLHF. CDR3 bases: TGTGCCAGCAGTTTGTCCAGGGACCTTTCACCCCTCCACTTT.

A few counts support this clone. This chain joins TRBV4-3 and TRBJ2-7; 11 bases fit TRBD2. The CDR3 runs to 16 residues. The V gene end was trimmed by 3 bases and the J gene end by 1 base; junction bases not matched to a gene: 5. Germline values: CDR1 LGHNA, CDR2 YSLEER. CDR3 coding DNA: TGCGCCAGCAGCCATTTAGCGGGGGGGCAATCCTACGAGCAGTACTTC. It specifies CASSHLAGGQSYEQYF.

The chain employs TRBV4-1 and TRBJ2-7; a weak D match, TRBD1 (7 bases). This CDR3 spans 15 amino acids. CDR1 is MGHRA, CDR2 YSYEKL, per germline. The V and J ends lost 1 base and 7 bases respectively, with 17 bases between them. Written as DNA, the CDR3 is TGCGCCAGCAGCCAAGGACTTGGACAGGCGGGGGAGCAGTACGTC. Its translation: CASSQGLGQAGEQYV.